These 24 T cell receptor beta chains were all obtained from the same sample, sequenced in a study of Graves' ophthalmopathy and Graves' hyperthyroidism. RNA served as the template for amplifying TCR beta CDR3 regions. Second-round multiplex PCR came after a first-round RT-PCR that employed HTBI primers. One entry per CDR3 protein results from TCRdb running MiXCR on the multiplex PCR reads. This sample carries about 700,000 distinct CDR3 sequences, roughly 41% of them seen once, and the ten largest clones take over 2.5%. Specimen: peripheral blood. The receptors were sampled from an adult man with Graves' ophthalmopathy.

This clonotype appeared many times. The CDR3 reads CASSDRGQNTEAFF. In DNA, the CDR3 is TGTGCCAGCAGTGACCGGGGACAGAACACTGAAGCTTTCTTT. This chain links TRBV6-1 with TRBJ1-1, with D possibly TRBD1 on 6 matching bases. Looked up from germline, CDR1 is MNHNS and CDR2 is SASEGT. The length of the CDR3 is 14 residues. V gave up 3 bases and J gave up 1 base, with 9 bases separating them.

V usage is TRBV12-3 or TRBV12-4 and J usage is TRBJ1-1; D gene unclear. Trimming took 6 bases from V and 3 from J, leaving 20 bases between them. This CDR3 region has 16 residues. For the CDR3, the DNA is TGTGCCAGCAGCTCCGCCCCCCTCGGGGTCTACACTGAAGCTTTCTTT. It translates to CASSSAPLGVYTEAFF.

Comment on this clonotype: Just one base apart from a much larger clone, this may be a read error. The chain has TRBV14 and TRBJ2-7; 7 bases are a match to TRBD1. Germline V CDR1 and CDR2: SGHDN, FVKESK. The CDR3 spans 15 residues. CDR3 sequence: CASGQETGSSYEQYF. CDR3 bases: TGTGCCAGCGGCCAGGAGACAGGGTCGTCCTACGAGCAGTACTTC.

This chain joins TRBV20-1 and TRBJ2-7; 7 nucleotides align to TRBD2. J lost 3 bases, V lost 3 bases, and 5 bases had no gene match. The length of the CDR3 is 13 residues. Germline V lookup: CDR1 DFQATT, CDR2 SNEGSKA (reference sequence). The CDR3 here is CSASWPGGYEQYF. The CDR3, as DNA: TGCAGTGCTAGCTGGCCGGGGGGCTACGAGCAGTACTTC.

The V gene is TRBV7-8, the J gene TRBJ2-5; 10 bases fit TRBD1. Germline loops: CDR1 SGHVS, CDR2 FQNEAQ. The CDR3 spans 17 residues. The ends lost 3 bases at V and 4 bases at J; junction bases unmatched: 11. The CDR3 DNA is TGTGCCAGCAGCTTCGACAGGGGACAGGGGTTTACAGAGACCCAGTACTTC. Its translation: CASSFDRGQGFTETQYF.

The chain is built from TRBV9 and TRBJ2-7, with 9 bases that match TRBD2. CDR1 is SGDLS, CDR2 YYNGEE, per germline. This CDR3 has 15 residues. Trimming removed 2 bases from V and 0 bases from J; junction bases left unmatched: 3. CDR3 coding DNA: TGTGCCAGCAGCGTGGGGGGACTAGCCTCCTACGAGCAGTACTTC. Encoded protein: CASSVGGLASYEQYF.

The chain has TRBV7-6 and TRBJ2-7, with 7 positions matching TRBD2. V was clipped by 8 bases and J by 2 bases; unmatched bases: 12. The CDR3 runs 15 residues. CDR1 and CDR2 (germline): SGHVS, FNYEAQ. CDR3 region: CASSPSGDVAYEQYF. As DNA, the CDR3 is TGTGCCAGCTCACCGAGCGGGGATGTCGCCTACGAGCAGTACTTC. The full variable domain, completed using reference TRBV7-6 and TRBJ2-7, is GAGVSQSPRYKVTKRGQDVALRCDPISGHVSLYWYRQALGQGPEFLTYFNYEAQQDKSGLPNDRFSAERPEGSISTLTIQRTEQRDSAMYRCASSPSGDVAYEQYFGPGTRLTVT.

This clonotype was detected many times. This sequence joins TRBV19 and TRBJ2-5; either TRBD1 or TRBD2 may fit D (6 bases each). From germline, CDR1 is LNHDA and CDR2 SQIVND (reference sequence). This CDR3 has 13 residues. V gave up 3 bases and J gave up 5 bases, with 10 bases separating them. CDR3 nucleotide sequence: TGTGCCAGTAGTATCGGGGGCCGGGAGACCCAGTACTTC. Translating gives CASSIGGRETQYF.

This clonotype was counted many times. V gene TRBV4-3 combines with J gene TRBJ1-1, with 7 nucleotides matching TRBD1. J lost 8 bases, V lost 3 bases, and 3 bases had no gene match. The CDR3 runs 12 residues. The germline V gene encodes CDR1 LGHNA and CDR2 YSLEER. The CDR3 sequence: CASSHVTGEAFF. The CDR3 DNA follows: TGCGCCAGCAGCCATGTGACAGGGGAAGCTTTCTTT.

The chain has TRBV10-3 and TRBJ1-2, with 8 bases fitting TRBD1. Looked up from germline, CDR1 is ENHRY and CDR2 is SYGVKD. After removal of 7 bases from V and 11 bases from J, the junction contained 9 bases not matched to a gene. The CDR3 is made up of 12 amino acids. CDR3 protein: CAIMKGDRGYTF. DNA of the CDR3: TGTGCCATCATGAAAGGAGACAGGGGATACACCTTC.

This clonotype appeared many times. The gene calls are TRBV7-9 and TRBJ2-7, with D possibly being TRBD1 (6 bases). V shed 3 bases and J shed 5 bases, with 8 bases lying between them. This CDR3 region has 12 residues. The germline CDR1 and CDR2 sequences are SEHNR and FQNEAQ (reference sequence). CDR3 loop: CASSFRTDEQYF. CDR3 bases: TGTGCCAGCAGCTTCCGGACAGACGAGCAGTACTTC.

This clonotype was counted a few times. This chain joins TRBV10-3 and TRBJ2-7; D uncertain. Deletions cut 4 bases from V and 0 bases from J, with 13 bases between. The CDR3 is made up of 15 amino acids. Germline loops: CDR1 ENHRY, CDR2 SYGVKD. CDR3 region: CAISGRDASSYEQYF. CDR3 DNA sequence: TGTGCCATCAGTGGGAGAGACGCGAGCTCCTACGAGCAGTACTTC.

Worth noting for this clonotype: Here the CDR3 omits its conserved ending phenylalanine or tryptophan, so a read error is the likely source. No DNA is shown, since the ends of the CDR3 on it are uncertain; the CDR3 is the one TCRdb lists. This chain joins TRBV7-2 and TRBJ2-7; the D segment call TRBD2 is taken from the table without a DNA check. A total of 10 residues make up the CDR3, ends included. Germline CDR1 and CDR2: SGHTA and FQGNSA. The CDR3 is CASSLTSSWT.

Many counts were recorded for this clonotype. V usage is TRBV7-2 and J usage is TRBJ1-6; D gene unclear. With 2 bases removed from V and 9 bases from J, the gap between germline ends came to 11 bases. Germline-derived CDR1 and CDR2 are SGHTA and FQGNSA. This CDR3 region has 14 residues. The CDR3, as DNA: TGTGCCAGCAGCTTACTCGATAGGAGTTCACCCCTCCACTTT. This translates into CASSLLDRSSPLHF.

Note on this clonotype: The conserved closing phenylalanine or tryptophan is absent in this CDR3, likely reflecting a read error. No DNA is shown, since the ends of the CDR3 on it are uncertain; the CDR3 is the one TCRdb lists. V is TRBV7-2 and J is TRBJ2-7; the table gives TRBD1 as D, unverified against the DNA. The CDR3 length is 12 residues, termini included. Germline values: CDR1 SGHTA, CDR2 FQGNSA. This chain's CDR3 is CASSLARTGRII.

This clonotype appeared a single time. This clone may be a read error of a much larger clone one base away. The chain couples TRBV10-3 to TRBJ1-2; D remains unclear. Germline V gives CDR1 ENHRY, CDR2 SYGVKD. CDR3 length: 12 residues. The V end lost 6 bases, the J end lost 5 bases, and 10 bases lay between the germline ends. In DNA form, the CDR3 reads TGTGCCATCAGGCAGGAGTTATATGGCTACACCTTC. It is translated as CAIRQELYGYTF.

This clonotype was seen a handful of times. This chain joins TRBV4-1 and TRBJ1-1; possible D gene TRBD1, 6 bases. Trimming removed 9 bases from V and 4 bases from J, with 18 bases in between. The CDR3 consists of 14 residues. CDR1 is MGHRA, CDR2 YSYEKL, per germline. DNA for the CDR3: TGCGCCAGTACGACGACGAGGGGGAGCACTGAAGCTTTCTTT. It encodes CASTTTRGSTEAFF.

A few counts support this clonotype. DNA of the CDR3: TGTGCCAGCAGTTACTCGAGAGGGGCCGTGAGCCTCTATGGCTACACCTTC. It is translated as CASSYSRGAVSLYGYTF. This chain joins TRBV6-2 or TRBV6-3 and TRBJ1-2, with a tentative D call TRBD1 (5 bases). This CDR3 is 17 amino acids long. V was clipped by 0 bases and J by 4 bases, with 18 bases between them. Germline loops: CDR1 MNHEY, CDR2 SVGEGT.

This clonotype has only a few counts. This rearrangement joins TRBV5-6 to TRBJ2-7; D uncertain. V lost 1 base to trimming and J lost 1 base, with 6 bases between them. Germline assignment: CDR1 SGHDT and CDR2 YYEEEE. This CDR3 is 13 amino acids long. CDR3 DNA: TGTGCCAGCAGCTTGCGCCGGTCCTACGAGCAGTACTTC. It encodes CASSLRRSYEQYF.

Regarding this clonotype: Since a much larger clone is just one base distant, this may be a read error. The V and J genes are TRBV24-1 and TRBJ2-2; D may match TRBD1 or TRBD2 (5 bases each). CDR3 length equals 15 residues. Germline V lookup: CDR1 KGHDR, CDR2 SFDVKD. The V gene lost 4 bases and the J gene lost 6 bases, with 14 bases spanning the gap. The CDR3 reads CATSERAGLAGELFF. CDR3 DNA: TGTGCCACCAGTGAGCGGGCAGGGTTGGCCGGGGAGCTGTTTTTT.

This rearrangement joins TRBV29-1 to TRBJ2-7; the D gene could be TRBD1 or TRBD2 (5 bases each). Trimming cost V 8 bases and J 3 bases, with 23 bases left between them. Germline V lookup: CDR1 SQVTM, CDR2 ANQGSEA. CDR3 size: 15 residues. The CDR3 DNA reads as TGCAGCTTGGGACCAGGAGAGACTTATGGCTACGAGCAGTACTTC. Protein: CSLGPGETYGYEQYF.

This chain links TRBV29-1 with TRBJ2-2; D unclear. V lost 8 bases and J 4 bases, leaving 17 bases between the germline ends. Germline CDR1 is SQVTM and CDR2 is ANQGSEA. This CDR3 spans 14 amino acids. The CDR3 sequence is CSQPGRGSTGELFF. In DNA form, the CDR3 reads TGCAGCCAACCCGGACGCGGCAGCACCGGGGAGCTGTTTTTT.

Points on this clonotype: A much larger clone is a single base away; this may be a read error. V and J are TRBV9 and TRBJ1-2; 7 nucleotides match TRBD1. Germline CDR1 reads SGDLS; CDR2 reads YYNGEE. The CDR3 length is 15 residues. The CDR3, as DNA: TGTGCCAGCGGCGTGGGACAGTACGCTAACTATGGCTACACCTTC. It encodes CASGVGQYANYGYTF.

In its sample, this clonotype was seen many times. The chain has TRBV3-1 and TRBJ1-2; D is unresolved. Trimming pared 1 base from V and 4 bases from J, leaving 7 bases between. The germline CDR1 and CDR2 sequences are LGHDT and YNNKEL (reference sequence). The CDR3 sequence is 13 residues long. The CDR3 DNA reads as TGTGCCAGCAGCCAAGGAAACAGCTATGGCTACACCTTC. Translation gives CASSQGNSYGYTF.